These 8 T cell receptor beta chains were all obtained from the same sample, sequenced in a study of blood T cell repertoires in COVID-19. The repertoire was sequenced with immunoSEQ multiplex PCR; TCRdb's copy has only in-frame clones and lacks some. The repertoire holds around 250,000 clones, about 83% seen once, with less than 2% in the top ten. Specimen: peripheral blood. All receptors come from a woman aged 40 to 50 who had recovered from COVID-19.

A few counts support this clone. The chain links TRBV29-1 to TRBJ2-7; TRBD2 aligns across 10 bases. The V and J ends lost 5 bases and 5 bases, in that order; junction bases with no gene match: 6. Looked up from germline, CDR1 is SQVTM and CDR2 is ANQGSEA. The CDR3 covers 13 residues. The CDR3 spells CSVKGLAINEQYF. CDR3 nucleotides: TGCAGCGTTAAGGGACTAGCGATAAACGAGCAGTACTTC.

This clone was recorded only once. The rearrangement joins TRBV12-3 or TRBV12-4 to TRBJ2-3; D not resolved. Trimming shortened V by 5 bases and J by 2 bases, and 5 bases separated the two germline ends. The CDR3 has 12 residues. CDR3 residues: CASSIITDTQYF. DNA of the CDR3: TGTGCCAGCAGTATTATCACAGATACGCAGTATTTT.

The chain recombines TRBV15 with TRBJ1-1; D is perhaps TRBD1 (5 bases). The V and J ends lost 5 bases and 5 bases respectively, with 12 bases between them. Germline assignment: CDR1 LNHNV and CDR2 YYDKDF (reference sequence). There are 13 residues in the CDR3. CDR3 in DNA: TGTGCCACCAGCTGGGCAGGGAAAACTGAAGCTTTCTTT. It codes for CATSWAGKTEAFF. Full variable domain (rest looked up from reference TRBV15 and TRBJ1-1): DAMVIQNPRYQVTQFGKPVTLSCSQTLNHNVMYWYQQKSSQAPKLLFHYYDKDFNNEADTPDNFQSRRPNTSFCFLDIRSPGLGDTAMYLCATSWAGKTEAFFGQGTRLTVV.

This chain's CDR3 is CASGLRDFHTEAFF. The DNA of the CDR3 is TGTGCTAGTGGTTTACGGGATTTTCACACTGAAGCTTTCTTT. The chain combines TRBV12-5 with TRBJ1-1; D gene ambiguous. Trimming took 3 bases from V and 3 from J, leaving 11 bases between them. This CDR3 spans 14 amino acids. Germline loops: CDR1 LGHNT, CDR2 FRNRAP.

This chain joins TRBV5-4 and TRBJ2-7, with TRBD1 matching 9 bases. This CDR3 comprises 16 residues. Germline V lookup: CDR1 SGHNT, CDR2 YYREEE (reference sequence). V was pared by 3 bases and J by 4 bases, with 11 bases of the junction left unmatched. The CDR3 here is CASSSFNSGTGYEQYF. The CDR3 coding sequence is TGTGCCAGCAGCTCATTTAATTCCGGGACAGGGTACGAGCAGTACTTC.

The rearrangement links TRBV6-6 to TRBJ2-7; 7 bases match TRBD1. The V segment lost 6 bases and the J segment 0 bases; nucleotides outside the gene matches: 5. CDR1 and CDR2 (germline): MNHNY, SVGAGI (reference sequence). The CDR3 is 14 residues long. In DNA form, the CDR3 reads TGTGCCAGCAGGATGACAGGGTCCTCCTACGAGCAGTACTTC. Amino acid sequence: CASRMTGSSYEQYF.

The count of this clone is one. The gene calls are TRBV30 and TRBJ1-1; possible D gene TRBD1, 6 bases. CDR3 size: 13 residues. CDR1 is GTSNPN and CDR2 is SVGIG in the germline V gene (reference sequence). V lost 4 bases and J lost 8, with 17 bases in between. CDR3 sequence (DNA): TGTGCCTGGACTAGACAGGTCTTGGGGGAAGCTTTCTTT. The encoded protein is CAWTRQVLGEAFF.

V usage is TRBV5-4 and J usage is TRBJ2-7, with a tentative D call TRBD1 (7 bases). The CDR3 sequence is 16 residues long. The germline V and J ends were trimmed by 0 bases and 6 bases, with 19 bases remaining between them. Germline V gene lookup returns CDR1 SGHNT and CDR2 YYREEE (reference sequence). CDR3 sequence: CASSLGGGTVDGEQYF. The CDR3 bases are TGTGCCAGCAGCTTGGGGGGCGGGACAGTGGATGGCGAGCAGTACTTC.